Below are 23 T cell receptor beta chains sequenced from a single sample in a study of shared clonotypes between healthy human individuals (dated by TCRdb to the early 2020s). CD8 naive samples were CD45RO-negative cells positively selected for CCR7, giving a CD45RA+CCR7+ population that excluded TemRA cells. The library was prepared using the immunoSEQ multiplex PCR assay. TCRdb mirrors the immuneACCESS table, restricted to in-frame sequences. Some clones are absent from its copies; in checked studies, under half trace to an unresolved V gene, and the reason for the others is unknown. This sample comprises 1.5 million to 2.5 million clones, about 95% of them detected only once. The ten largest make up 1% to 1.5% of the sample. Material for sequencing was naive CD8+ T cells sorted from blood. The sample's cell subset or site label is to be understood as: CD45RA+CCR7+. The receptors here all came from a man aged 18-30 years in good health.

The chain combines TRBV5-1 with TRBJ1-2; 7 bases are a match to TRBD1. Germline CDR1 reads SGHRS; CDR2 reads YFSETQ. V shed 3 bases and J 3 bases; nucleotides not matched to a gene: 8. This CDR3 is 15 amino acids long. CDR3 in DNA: TGCGCCAGCAGCTACCGGACAGGCTTCGACTATGGCTACACCTTC. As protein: CASSYRTGFDYGYTF.

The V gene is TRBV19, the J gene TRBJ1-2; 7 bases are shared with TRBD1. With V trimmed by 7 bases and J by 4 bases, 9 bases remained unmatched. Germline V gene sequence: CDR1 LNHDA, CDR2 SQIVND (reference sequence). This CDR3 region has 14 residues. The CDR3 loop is CASTRPGQPYGYTF. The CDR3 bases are TGTGCCAGTACCCGACCGGGACAGCCCTATGGCTACACCTTC.

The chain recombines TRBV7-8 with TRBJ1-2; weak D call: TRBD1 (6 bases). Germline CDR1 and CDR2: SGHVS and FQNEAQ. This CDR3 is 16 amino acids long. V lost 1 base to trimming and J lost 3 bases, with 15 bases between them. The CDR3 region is CASSLEVGGEDYGYTF. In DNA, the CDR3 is TGTGCCAGCAGCTTAGAGGTGGGGGGCGAGGACTATGGCTACACCTTC.

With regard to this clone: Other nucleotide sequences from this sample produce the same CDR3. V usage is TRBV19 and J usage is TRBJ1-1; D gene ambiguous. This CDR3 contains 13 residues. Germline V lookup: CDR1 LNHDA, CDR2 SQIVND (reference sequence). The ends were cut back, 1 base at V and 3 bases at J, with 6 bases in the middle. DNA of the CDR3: TGTGCCAGTAGTATAGGAGGTTACACTGAAGCTTTCTTT. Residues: CASSIGGYTEAFF.

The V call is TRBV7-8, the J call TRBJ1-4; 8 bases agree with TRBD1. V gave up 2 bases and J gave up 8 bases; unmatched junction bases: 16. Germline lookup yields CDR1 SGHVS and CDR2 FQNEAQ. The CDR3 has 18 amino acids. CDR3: CASSLSLAGGDLREKLFF. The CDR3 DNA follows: TGTGCCAGCAGCTTAAGTCTGGCAGGGGGCGATCTAAGGGAAAAACTGTTTTTT.

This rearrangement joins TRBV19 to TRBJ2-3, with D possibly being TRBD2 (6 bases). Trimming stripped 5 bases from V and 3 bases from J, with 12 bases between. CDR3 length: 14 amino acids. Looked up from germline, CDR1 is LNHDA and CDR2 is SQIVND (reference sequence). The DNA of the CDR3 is TGTGCCAGTAGTGGGGGAGGTCGAACAGATACGCAGTATTTT. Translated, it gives CASSGGGRTDTQYF.

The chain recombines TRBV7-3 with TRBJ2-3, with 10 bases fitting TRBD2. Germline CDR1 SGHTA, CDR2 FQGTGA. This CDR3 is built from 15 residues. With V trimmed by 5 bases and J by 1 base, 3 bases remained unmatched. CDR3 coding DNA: TGTGCCAGCAGCCATCTAGCGGGGGGCACAGATACGCAGTATTTT. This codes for CASSHLAGGTDTQYF.

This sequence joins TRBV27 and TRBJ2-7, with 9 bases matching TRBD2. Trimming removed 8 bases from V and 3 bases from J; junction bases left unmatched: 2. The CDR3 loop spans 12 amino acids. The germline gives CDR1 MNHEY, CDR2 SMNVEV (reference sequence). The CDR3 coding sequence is TGTGCCAGCGGACTAGCGCGCTACGAGCAGTACTTC. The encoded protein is CASGLARYEQYF.

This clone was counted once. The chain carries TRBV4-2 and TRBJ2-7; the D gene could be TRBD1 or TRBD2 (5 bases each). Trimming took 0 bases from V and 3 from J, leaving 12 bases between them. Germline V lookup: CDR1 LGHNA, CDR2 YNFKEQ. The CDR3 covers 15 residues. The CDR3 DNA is TGTGCCAGCAGCCAAGAACCGGGGCAACACTACGAGCAGTACTTC. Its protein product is CASSQEPGQHYEQYF.

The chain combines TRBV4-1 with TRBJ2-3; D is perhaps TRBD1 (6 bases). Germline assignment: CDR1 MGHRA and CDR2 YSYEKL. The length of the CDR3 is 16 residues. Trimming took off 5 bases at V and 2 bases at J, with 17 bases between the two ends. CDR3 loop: CASSERDTLTTDTQYF. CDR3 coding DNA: TGCGCCAGCAGCGAACGGGACACCCTTACCACAGATACGCAGTATTTT.

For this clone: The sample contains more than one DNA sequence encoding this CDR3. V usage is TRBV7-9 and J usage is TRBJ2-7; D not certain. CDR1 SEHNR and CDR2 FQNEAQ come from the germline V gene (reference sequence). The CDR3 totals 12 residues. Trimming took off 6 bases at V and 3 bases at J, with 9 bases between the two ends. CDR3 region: CASSISGYEQYF. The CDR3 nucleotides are TGTGCCAGCAGTATATCTGGCTACGAGCAGTACTTC. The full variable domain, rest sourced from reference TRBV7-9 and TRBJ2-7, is DTGVSQNPRHKITKRGQNVTFRCDPISEHNRLYWYRQTLGQGPEFLTYFQNEAQLEKSRLLSDRFSAERPKGSFSTLEIQRTEQGDSAMYLCASSISGYEQYFGPGTRLTVT.

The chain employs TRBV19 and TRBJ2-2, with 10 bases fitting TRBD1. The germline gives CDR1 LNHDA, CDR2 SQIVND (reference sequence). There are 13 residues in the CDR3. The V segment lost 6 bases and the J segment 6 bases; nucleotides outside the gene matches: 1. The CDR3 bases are TGTGCCAGTAGCGGGACAGGGGCCGGGGAGCTGTTTTTT. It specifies CASSGTGAGELFF. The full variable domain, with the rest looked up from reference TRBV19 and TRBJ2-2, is DGGITQSPKYLFRKEGQNVTLSCEQNLNHDAMYWYRQDPGQGLRLIYYSQIVNDFQKGDIAEGYSVSREKKESFPLTVTSAQKNPTAFYLCASSGTGAGELFFGEGSRLTVL.

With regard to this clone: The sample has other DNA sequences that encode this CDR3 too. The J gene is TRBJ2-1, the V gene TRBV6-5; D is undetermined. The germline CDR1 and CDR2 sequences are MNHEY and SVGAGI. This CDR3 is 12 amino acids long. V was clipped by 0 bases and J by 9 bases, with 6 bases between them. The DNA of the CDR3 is TGTGCCAGCAGTTACTCGGGTATTGAGCAGTTCTTC. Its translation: CASSYSGIEQFF.

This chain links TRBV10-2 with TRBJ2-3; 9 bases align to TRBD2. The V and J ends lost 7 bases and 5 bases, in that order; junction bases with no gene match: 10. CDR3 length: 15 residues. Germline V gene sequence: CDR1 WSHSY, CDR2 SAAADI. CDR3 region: CASKGSRGGGDTQYF. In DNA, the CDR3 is TGCGCCAGCAAGGGATCGCGGGGGGGCGGAGATACGCAGTATTTT.

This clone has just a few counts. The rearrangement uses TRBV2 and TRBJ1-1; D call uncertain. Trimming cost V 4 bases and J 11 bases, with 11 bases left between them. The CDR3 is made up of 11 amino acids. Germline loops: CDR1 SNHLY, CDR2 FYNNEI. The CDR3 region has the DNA TGTGCCAGCAGTGCGGGAGTAGAGGCTTTCTTT. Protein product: CASSAGVEAFF.

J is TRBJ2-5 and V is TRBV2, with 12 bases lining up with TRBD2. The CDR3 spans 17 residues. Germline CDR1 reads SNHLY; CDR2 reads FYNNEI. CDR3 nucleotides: TGTGCACTCACCCCGAGGACTAGCGGGGCATACCAAGAGACCCAGTACTTC. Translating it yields CALTPRTSGAYQETQYF.

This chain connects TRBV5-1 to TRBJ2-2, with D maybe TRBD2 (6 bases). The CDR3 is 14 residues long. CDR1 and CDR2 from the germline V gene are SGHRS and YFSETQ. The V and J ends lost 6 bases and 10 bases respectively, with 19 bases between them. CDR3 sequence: CASTSLGGVEELFF. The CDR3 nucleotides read TGCGCCAGCACCTCCCTAGGAGGGGTGGAGGAGCTGTTTTTT.

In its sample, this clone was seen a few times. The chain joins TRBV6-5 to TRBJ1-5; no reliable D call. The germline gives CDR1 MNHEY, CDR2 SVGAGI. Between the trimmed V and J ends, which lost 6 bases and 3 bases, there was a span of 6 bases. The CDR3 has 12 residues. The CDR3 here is CASSSNNQPQHF. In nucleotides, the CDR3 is TGTGCCAGCAGCAGCAACAATCAGCCCCAGCATTTT.

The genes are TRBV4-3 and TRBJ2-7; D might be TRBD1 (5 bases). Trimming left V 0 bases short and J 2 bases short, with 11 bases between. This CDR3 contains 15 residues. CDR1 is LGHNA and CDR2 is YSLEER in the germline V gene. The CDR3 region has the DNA TGCGCCAGCAGCCAAGAAGAAGGGGTCGCCTACGAGCAGTACTTC. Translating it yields CASSQEEGVAYEQYF.

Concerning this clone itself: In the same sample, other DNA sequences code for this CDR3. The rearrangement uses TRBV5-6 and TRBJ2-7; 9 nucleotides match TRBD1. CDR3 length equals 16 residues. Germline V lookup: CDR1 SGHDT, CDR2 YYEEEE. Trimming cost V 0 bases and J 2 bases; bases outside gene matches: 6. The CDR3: CASSLAGQGLPYEQYF. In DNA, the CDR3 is TGTGCCAGCAGCTTGGCGGGACAGGGTCTTCCCTACGAGCAGTACTTC. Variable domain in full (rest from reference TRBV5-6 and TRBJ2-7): DAGVTQSPTHLIKTRGQQVTLRCSPKSGHDTVSWYQQALGQGPQFIFQYYEEEERQRGNFPDRFSGHQFPNYSSELNVNALLLGDSALYLCASSLAGQGLPYEQYFGPGTRLTVT.

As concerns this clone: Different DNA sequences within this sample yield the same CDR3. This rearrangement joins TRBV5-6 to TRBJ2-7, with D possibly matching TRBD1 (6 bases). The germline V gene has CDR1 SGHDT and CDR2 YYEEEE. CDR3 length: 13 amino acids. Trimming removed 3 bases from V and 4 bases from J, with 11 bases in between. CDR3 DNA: TGTGCCAGCAGCTCGGACAGTCCTTACGAGCAGTACTTC. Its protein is CASSSDSPYEQYF.

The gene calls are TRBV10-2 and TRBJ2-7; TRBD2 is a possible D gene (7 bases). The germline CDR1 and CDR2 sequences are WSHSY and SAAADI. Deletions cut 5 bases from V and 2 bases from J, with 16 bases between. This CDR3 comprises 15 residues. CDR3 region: CASSTTGGGAYEQYF. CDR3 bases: TGCGCCAGCAGTACGACCGGAGGGGGGGCCTACGAGCAGTACTTC.

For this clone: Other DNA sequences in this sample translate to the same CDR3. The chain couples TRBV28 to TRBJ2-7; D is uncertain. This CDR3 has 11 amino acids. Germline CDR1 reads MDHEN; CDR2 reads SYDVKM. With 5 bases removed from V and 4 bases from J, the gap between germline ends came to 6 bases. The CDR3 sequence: CASSLAYEQYF. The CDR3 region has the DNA TGTGCCAGCAGTCTCGCTTACGAGCAGTACTTC.